Included here is one TCR beta chain sequence, with context. Its antigen is unidentified. Assay: immunoSEQ multiplex PCR; the TCRdb copy retains only in-frame clones and omits some. The data contain fewer than 200,000 clones, approximately 87% of them seen just once; the ten biggest clones take up approximately 1.5%. The data stem from a study of cytomegalovirus exposure and HLA in healthy donors. Study-level points and caveats: The study put some 150 TCR beta chains on its list as cytomegalovirus-associated. Reports described diagnosis of cytomegalovirus status by the classifier as highly specific and sensitive.

The CDR3 consists of 14 residues. The J segment lost 7 bases and the V segment lost 1 base, leaving 7 bases of the junction unmatched. Germline V gives CDR1 SGHKS, CDR2 YYEKEE (reference sequence). The sequence came from a woman under 40 in good health and CMV-seronegative. The chain links TRBV5-5 to TRBJ1-1; 7 bases fit TRBD1. The sample taken for sequencing was PBMCs. CDR3 residues: CASSLRDRVSEAFF. The CDR3 DNA reads as TGTGCCAGCAGCTTGCGAGACAGGGTTAGTGAAGCTTTCTTT.